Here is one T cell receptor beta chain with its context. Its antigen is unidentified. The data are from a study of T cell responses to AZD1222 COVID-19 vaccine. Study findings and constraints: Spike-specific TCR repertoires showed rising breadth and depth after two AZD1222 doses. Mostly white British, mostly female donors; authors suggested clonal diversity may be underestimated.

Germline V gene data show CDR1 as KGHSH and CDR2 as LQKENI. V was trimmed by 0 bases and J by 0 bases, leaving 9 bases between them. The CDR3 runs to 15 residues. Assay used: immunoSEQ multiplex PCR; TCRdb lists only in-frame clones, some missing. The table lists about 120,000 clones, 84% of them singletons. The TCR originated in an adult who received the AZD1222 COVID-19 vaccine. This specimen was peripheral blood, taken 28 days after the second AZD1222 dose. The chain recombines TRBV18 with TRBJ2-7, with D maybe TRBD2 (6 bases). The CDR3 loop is CASSPPGLSSYEQYF. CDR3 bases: TGTGCCAGCTCACCACCGGGACTGTCCTCCTACGAGCAGTACTTC.